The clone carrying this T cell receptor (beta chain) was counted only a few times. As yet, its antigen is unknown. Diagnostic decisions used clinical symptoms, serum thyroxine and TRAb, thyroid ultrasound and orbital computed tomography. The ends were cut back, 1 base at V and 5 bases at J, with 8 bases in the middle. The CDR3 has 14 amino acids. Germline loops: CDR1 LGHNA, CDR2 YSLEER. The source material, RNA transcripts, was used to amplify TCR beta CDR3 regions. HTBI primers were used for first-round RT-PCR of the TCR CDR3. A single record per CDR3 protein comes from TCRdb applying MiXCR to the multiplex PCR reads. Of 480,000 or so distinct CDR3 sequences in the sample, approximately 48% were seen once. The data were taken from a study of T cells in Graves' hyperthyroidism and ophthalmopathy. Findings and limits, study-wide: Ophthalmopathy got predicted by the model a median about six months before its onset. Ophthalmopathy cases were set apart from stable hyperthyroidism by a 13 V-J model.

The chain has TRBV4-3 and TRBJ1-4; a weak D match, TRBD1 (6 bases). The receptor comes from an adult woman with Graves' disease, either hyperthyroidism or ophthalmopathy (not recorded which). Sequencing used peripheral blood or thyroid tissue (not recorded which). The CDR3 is CASSQGTVNEKLFF. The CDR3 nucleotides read TGCGCCAGCAGCCAAGGGACAGTAAATGAAAAACTGTTTTTT.